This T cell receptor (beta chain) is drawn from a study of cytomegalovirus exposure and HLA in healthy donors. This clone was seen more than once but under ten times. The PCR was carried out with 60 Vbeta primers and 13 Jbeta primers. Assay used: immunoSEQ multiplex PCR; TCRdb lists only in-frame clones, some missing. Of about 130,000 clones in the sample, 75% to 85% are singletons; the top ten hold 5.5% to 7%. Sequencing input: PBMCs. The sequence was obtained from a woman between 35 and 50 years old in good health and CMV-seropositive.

CDR3 coding DNA: TGTGCCAGCAGCTTGCGCGGGGGGGACACCGGGGAGCTGTTTTTT. This translates into CASSLRGGDTGELFF. V and J are TRBV5-4 and TRBJ2-2; 9 bases are shared with TRBD2. V lost 1 base to trimming and J lost 3 bases; unmatched junction nucleotides: 1. Germline V gene lookup returns CDR1 SGHNT and CDR2 YYREEE (reference sequence). CDR3 length equals 15 residues. Complete variable domain (other parts from reference TRBV5-4 and TRBJ2-2): ETGVTQSPTHLIKTRGQQVTLRCSSQSGHNTVSWYQQALGQGPQFIFQYYREEENGRGNFPPRFSGLQFPNYSSELNVNALELDDSALYLCASSLRGGDTGELFFGEGSRLTVL.